These 5 T cell receptor beta chains originate from one sample sequenced in a study of naive and memory T cell subsets. Findings and caveats of the study: Naive repertoires, especially CD8, held a few larger clonotypes, possibly memory cells re-expressing CD45RA.

No cognate antigen is known for these TCRs. Two oligonucleotides, mixed equimolar, formed the beta constant-region primer covering TRBC1 and TRBC2. Nested alpha and beta constant-region primers with the SP2 primer drove four PCR rounds on ligated cDNA. Via MiXCR, TCRdb re-called the UMI-ligation and nested PCR reads, giving one row per CDR3 protein. Altogether 140,000 to 150,000 distinct CDR3 sequences are present, 22% being singletons, with the ten largest covering 0.11%. The sequencing input was naive CD4+ T cells from blood. These receptors were taken from a human donor in good health.

The chain joins TRBV11-2 to TRBJ2-6; 7 bases are a match to TRBD1. The CDR3 is 17 residues long. Germline V gene data show CDR1 as SGHAT and CDR2 as FQNNGV. J gave up 0 bases and V 5 bases, and 7 bases lay outside the gene matches. The DNA for the CDR3 is TGTGCCAGCAGCGTCCGGACAGGCCTCTCTGGGGCCAACGTCCTGACTTTC. It codes for CASSVRTGLSGANVLTF.

V usage is TRBV12-3 or TRBV12-4 and J usage is TRBJ2-1; no reliable D call. V shed 3 bases and J shed 12 bases, with 12 bases lying between them. This CDR3 spans 12 amino acids. CDR3 in DNA: TGTGCCAGCAGTTTTCCAGGTGGTGTGCAGTTCTTC. Translating it yields CASSFPGGVQFF.

Ten or more counts support this clonotype. The chain couples TRBV5-4 to TRBJ2-7; D gene uncertain. The germline V gene has CDR1 SGHNT and CDR2 YYREEE (reference sequence). CDR3 length: 12 residues. V dropped 0 bases and J dropped 9 bases, with 10 bases sitting between them. CDR3 coding DNA: TGTGCCAGCAGCTTGGCGGGTAGCATGCAGTACTTC. Translated, it gives CASSLAGSMQYF.

The chain links TRBV28 to TRBJ2-7, with 9 bases lining up with TRBD1. Germline V gives CDR1 MDHEN, CDR2 SYDVKM. The V and J ends lost 5 bases and 1 base, in that order; junction bases with no gene match: 12. The CDR3 has 17 residues. As DNA, the CDR3 is TGTGCCAGCAGTCCCCGCCCGGGACAGGGTTTATCCTACGAGCAGTACTTC. This sequence encodes CASSPRPGQGLSYEQYF.

This clonotype was observed at least ten times. The CDR3 sequence is CASSESRARETQYF. The DNA of the CDR3 is TGTGCCAGCAGTGAATCCCGGGCACGGGAGACCCAGTACTTC. V gene TRBV6-1 combines with J gene TRBJ2-5; D remains ambiguous. CDR1 and CDR2 (germline): MNHNS, SASEGT. Trimming took 2 bases from V and 5 from J, leaving 12 bases between them. The CDR3 is 14 residues long.